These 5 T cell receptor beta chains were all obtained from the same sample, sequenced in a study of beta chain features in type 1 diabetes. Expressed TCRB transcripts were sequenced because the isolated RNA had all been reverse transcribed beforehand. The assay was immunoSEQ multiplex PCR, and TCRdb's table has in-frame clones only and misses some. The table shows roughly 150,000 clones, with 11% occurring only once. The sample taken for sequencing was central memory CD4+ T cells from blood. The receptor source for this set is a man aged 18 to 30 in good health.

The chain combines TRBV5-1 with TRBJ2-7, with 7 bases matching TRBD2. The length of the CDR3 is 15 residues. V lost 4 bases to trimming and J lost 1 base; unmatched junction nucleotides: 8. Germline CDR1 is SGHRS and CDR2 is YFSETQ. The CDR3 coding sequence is TGCGCCAGCAGCCCCCGATGGGAGGGGTCCTACGAGCAGTACTTC. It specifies CASSPRWEGSYEQYF.

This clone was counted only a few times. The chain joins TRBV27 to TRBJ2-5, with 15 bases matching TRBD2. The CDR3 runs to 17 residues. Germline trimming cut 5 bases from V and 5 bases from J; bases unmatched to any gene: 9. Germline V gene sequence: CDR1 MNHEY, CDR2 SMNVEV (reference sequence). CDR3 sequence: CASSSYGTSGRRETQYF. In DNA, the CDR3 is TGTGCCAGCAGTAGCTACGGGACTAGCGGGAGGAGGGAGACCCAGTACTTC.

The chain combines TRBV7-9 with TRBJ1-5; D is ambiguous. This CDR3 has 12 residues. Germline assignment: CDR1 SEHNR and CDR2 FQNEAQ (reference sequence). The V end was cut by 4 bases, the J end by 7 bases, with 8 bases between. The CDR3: CASSSLGQPQHF. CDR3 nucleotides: TGTGCCAGCAGCTCCCTGGGGCAGCCCCAGCATTTT.

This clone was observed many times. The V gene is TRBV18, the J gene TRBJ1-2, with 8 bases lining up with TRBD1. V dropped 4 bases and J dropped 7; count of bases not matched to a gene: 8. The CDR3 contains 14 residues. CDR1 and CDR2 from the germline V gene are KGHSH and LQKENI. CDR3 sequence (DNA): TGTGCCAGCTCACTCGGACAGGGTTCGGGTGGCTACACCTTC. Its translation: CASSLGQGSGGYTF.

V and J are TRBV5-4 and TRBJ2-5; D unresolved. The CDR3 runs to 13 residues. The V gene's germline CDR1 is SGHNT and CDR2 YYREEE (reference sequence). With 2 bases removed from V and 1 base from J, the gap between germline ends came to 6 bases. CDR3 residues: CASSFRLQETQYF. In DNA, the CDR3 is TGTGCCAGCAGCTTCCGTCTCCAAGAGACCCAGTACTTC.